One sample yielded the 31 T cell receptor beta chains listed below, sequenced in a study of blood T cell repertoires in COVID-19. The data were produced by immunoSEQ multiplex PCR, yet TCRdb's version contains in-frame clones alone and is incomplete. The table lists under 90,000 clones, 80% of them singletons. Material: peripheral blood. The origin of the receptors is a human donor in a cohort sampled during active COVID-19.

The V gene is TRBV9, the J gene TRBJ1-5; D unclear. Germline CDR1 reads SGDLS; CDR2 reads YYNGEE. V lost 2 bases and J lost 9, with 15 bases in between. The CDR3 has 14 amino acids. The DNA of the CDR3 is TGTGCCAGCAGCGTGGGTTTCGGATCAGGGCCCCAGCATTTT. Translation gives CASSVGFGSGPQHF.

The chain is built from TRBV28 and TRBJ2-1, with D maybe TRBD1 (5 bases). This CDR3 comprises 14 residues. CDR1 and CDR2 from the germline V gene are MDHEN and SYDVKM. V was pared by 8 bases and J by 0 bases, with 11 bases between. Here the CDR3 reads CASGARSSYNEQFF. DNA of the CDR3: TGTGCCAGCGGGGCCCGAAGCTCCTACAATGAGCAGTTCTTC.

The genes are TRBV7-3 and TRBJ2-1; no firm D call. With 1 base removed from V and 4 bases from J, the gap between germline ends came to 11 bases. CDR1 SGHTA and CDR2 FQGTGA come from the germline V gene. The CDR3 loop spans 15 amino acids. The CDR3, as DNA: TGTGCCAGCAGCTTAAATCAACTACCTTACAATGAGCAGTTCTTC. Translating gives CASSLNQLPYNEQFF.

The rearrangement links TRBV28 to TRBJ2-7; D is unclear. This CDR3 spans 13 amino acids. Trimming shortened V by 5 bases and J by 4 bases, and 12 bases separated the two germline ends. Germline CDR1 MDHEN, CDR2 SYDVKM. The CDR3 sequence is CASSLMTRYEQYF. The CDR3 DNA follows: TGTGCCAGCAGTCTCATGACAAGGTACGAGCAGTACTTC.

The chain combines TRBV19 with TRBJ1-5, with D unresolved. The CDR3 loop spans 13 amino acids. Per the germline V gene, CDR1 is LNHDA and CDR2 is SQIVND (reference sequence). The ends were cut back, 9 bases at V and 5 bases at J, with 14 bases in the middle. The CDR3 sequence is CARAGLIYQPQHF. CDR3 DNA sequence: TGTGCCAGGGCAGGTTTGATCTATCAGCCCCAGCATTTT.

The chain couples TRBV5-1 to TRBJ2-5, with TRBD2 matching 9 bases. The J segment lost 7 bases and the V segment lost 3 bases, leaving 10 bases of the junction unmatched. The CDR3 length is 15 residues. CDR1 and CDR2 (germline): SGHRS, YFSETQ. CDR3 region: CASSSGLAGKGTQYF. The CDR3 nucleotides read TGCGCCAGCAGCTCCGGGCTAGCGGGGAAAGGGACCCAGTACTTC.

This clone was found a few times. The chain is built from TRBV18 and TRBJ2-2; D remains unclear. The CDR3 has 13 amino acids. Trimming cost V 0 bases and J 8 bases, with 7 bases left between them. The germline V gene has CDR1 KGHSH and CDR2 LQKENI. CDR3 in amino acids: CASSPPASGELFF. CDR3 nucleotides: TGTGCCAGCTCACCACCGGCTTCTGGGGAGCTGTTTTTT.

A single count supports this clone. V gene TRBV7-9 combines with J gene TRBJ2-3, with 7 positions matching TRBD2. Trimming took 3 bases from V and 0 from J; bases not matched to a gene: 3. CDR1 SEHNR and CDR2 FQNEAQ come from the germline V gene (reference sequence). The CDR3 runs 15 residues. CDR3 bases: TGTGCCAGCAGCTTGGGACTAACCAGCACAGATACGCAGTATTTT. Its translation is CASSLGLTSTDTQYF.

This clone was observed once. The chain links TRBV29-1 to TRBJ2-1; D may be TRBD2 (5 bases). The CDR3 totals 14 residues. Germline values: CDR1 SQVTM, CDR2 ANQGSEA. Trimming stripped 6 bases from V and 0 bases from J, with 12 bases between. In DNA form, the CDR3 reads TGCAGCGTAGAGGACTGGAGCTCCTACAATGAGCAGTTCTTC. Encoded protein: CSVEDWSSYNEQFF.

The genes are TRBV6-5 and TRBJ2-2; D call uncertain. The CDR3 runs 14 residues. CDR1 and CDR2 (germline): MNHEY, SVGAGI. Trimming pared 7 bases from V and 1 base from J, leaving 10 bases between. The CDR3 DNA reads TGTGCCAGCAAGCCCAGGCGGAACACCGGGGAGCTGTTTTTT. It encodes CASKPRRNTGELFF.

The rearrangement links TRBV9 to TRBJ2-5, with D maybe TRBD2 (6 bases). Trimming cost V 2 bases and J 9 bases, with 11 bases left between them. The CDR3 is 12 residues long. Germline V gives CDR1 SGDLS, CDR2 YYNGEE. The CDR3 region has the DNA TGTGCCAGCAGCGTTGGGGCGGGGCCCCAGTACTTC. This gives the protein CASSVGAGPQYF.

The V gene is TRBV6-5, the J gene TRBJ2-7; no clear D. The CDR3 sequence is 12 residues long. From germline, CDR1 is MNHEY and CDR2 SVGAGI. V gave up 0 bases and J gave up 6 bases, with 6 bases separating them. The CDR3 sequence: CASSYSGSEQYF. The CDR3 coding sequence is TGTGCCAGCAGTTACTCCGGGTCCGAGCAGTACTTC.

This clone was detected a few times. V is TRBV7-8 and J is TRBJ2-7, with 8 bases lining up with TRBD1. CDR1 is SGHVS, CDR2 FQNEAQ, per germline. CDR3 length equals 17 residues. J lost 5 bases, V lost 3 bases, and 15 bases had no gene match. In DNA, the CDR3 is TGTGCCAGCAGCTTTCGACTGACAGGGGATATTCGCCACGAGCAGTACTTC. This sequence encodes CASSFRLTGDIRHEQYF.

This chain connects TRBV9 to TRBJ1-5, with D unresolved. The CDR3 contains 14 residues. Germline loops: CDR1 SGDLS, CDR2 YYNGEE. The V end was cut by 0 bases, the J end by 1 base, with 5 bases between. The CDR3 loop is CASSVGLSNQPQHF. In DNA form, the CDR3 reads TGTGCCAGCAGCGTAGGACTCAGCAATCAGCCCCAGCATTTT.

This chain connects TRBV19 to TRBJ2-3; 11 nucleotides match TRBD2. The length of the CDR3 is 15 residues. J gave up 3 bases and V 5 bases, and 4 bases lay outside the gene matches. From germline, CDR1 is LNHDA and CDR2 SQIVND (reference sequence). As DNA, the CDR3 is TGTGCCAGTAGTTCCGCTAGCGGGAGGACAGATACGCAGTATTTT. It specifies CASSSASGRTDTQYF.

The V gene is TRBV12-3 or TRBV12-4, the J gene TRBJ1-4; D is ambiguous. The CDR3 runs to 11 residues. The germline V and J ends were trimmed by 4 bases and 8 bases, with 5 bases remaining between them. For the CDR3, the DNA is TGTGCCAGCAGTTCACACGAAAAACTGTTTTTT. It yields the protein CASSSHEKLFF.

V is TRBV5-1 and J is TRBJ2-5; the D is unclear. Trimming shortened V by 3 bases and J by 7 bases, and 22 bases separated the two germline ends. The CDR3 extends over 16 amino acids. The V gene's germline CDR1 is SGHRS and CDR2 YFSETQ. The CDR3 bases are TGCGCCAGCAGCTCCTATTCCGGGTCGCAACGAGTGACCCAGTACTTC. Amino acids: CASSSYSGSQRVTQYF. Based on the CDR3 plus reference TRBV5-1 and TRBJ2-5, the full variable domain is KAGVTQTPRYLIKTRGQQVTLSCSPISGHRSVSWYQQTPGQGLQFLFEYFSETQRNKGNFPGRFSGRQFSNSRSEMNVSTLELGDSALYLCASSSYSGSQRVTQYFGPGTRLLVL.

This clone was observed a few times. The chain couples TRBV5-8 to TRBJ2-2; 7 positions agree with TRBD1. The CDR3 has 16 amino acids. Germline lookup yields CDR1 SGHTS and CDR2 YDEGEE. With 4 bases clipped from V and 0 bases from J, the junction kept 6 bases outside the gene matches. The CDR3 region has the DNA TGTGCCAGCAGCGATTTCGGGACAGCGAACACCGGGGAGCTGTTTTTT. It yields the protein CASSDFGTANTGELFF. Combining the CDR3 with reference TRBV5-8 and TRBJ2-2 gives the whole variable domain EAGVTQSPTHLIKTRGQQATLRCSPISGHTSVYWYQQALGLGLQFLLWYDEGEERNRGNFPPRFSGRQFPNYSSELNVNALELEDSALYLCASSDFGTANTGELFFGEGSRLTVL.

The chain recombines TRBV25-1 with TRBJ1-2; 8 bases agree with TRBD1. CDR3 size: 15 residues. Per germline, CDR1 MGHDK and CDR2 SYGVNS. J was trimmed by 8 bases and V by 0 bases; bases with no gene match: 8. For the CDR3, the DNA is TGTGCCAGCAGTGAATACAGGGGGCGCACGAGCGGCTACACCTTC. It specifies CASSEYRGRTSGYTF.

This rearrangement joins TRBV7-9 to TRBJ2-5, with D possibly being TRBD1 (6 bases). The CDR3 loop spans 15 amino acids. V was pared by 1 base and J by 5 bases, with 14 bases between. Per the germline V gene, CDR1 is SEHNR and CDR2 is FQNEAQ (reference sequence). For the CDR3, the DNA is TGTGCCAGCAGCTTAGGTCAGGGGCTGTGGGAGACCCAGTACTTC. Amino acid sequence: CASSLGQGLWETQYF.

J is TRBJ2-7 and V is TRBV27, with 7 bases identical to TRBD2. Per the germline V gene, CDR1 is MNHEY and CDR2 is SMNVEV (reference sequence). Trimming took 5 bases from V and 2 from J; bases not matched to a gene: 6. The length of the CDR3 is 14 residues. The CDR3: CASSPGTKAYEQYV. CDR3 DNA: TGTGCCAGCAGTCCCGGGACTAAAGCCTACGAGCAGTACGTC.

This clone showed up just once. The rearrangement joins TRBV10-3 to TRBJ2-2, with TRBD1 identical over 9 bases. The V gene end was trimmed by 6 bases and the J gene end by 0 bases; junction bases not matched to a gene: 2. Germline assignment: CDR1 ENHRY and CDR2 SYGVKD. The length of the CDR3 is 15 residues. The CDR3 region is CAIRRTGANTGELFF. In DNA form, the CDR3 reads TGTGCCATCAGAAGGACAGGGGCGAACACCGGGGAGCTGTTTTTT.

The chain recombines TRBV3-1 (or the pseudogene TRBV3-2) with TRBJ1-5; no reliable D call. The CDR3 covers 16 residues. Germline loops: CDR1 LGHDT, CDR2 YNNKEL (reference sequence). V lost 1 base to trimming and J lost 2 bases, with 12 bases between them. CDR3 DNA sequence: TGTGCCAGCAGCCAAGCGGGTGGGTCTGGCAATCAGCCCCAGCATTTT. Translating it yields CASSQAGGSGNQPQHF.

This clone has more than one count but fewer than ten. In DNA form, the CDR3 reads TGTGCCAGCAGTGAGGCGAGGGAAAAACTGTTTTTT. Translated: CASSEAREKLFF. The gene calls are TRBV6-1 and TRBJ1-4; unclear D gene. The CDR3 is 12 amino acids. Germline V gene sequence: CDR1 MNHNS, CDR2 SASEGT. Trimming removed 3 bases at V and 8 bases at J, with 7 bases between.

The chain recombines TRBV6-5 with TRBJ1-2; 7 bases are a match to TRBD1. J gave up 2 bases and V 7 bases, and 7 bases lay outside the gene matches. In germline, CDR1 is MNHEY, CDR2 SVGAGI. The CDR3 totals 14 residues. The chain's CDR3 is CASIPGTENYGYTF. For the CDR3, the DNA is TGTGCCAGCATTCCCGGGACAGAAAACTATGGCTACACCTTC.

The chain has TRBV19 and TRBJ1-4, with 10 bases that match TRBD1. The CDR3 is 16 residues long. CDR1 LNHDA and CDR2 SQIVND come from the germline V gene (reference sequence). V was pared by 4 bases and J by 7 bases, with 9 bases of the junction left unmatched. The DNA of the CDR3 is TGTGCCAGTAGTACCGGGACAGGGGCTCGATCTGAAAAACTGTTTTTT. It yields the protein CASSTGTGARSEKLFF.

CDR3 DNA sequence: TGTGCCAGCCAGCAGGGTTCCTACACTGAAGCTTTCTTT. This codes for CASQQGSYTEAFF. The J gene is TRBJ1-1, the V gene TRBV7-9; maybe TRBD1 (5 bases). CDR1 and CDR2 (germline): SEHNR, FQNEAQ (reference sequence). Trimming took 8 bases from V and 3 from J, leaving 13 bases between them. This CDR3 spans 13 amino acids.

The CDR3 DNA reads TGCGCCAGCAGCTTGGAGGGACAGGGTAATTCACCCCTCCACTTT. Its protein is CASSLEGQGNSPLHF. The chain joins TRBV5-1 to TRBJ1-6; the match to TRBD1 covers 9 bases. Germline V gives CDR1 SGHRS, CDR2 YFSETQ. Trimming at V came to 0 bases and at J to 6 bases, leaving 1 base not matched to a gene. The CDR3 runs 15 residues.

V gene TRBV30 combines with J gene TRBJ2-1; no firm D call. The CDR3 covers 18 residues. Germline lookup yields CDR1 GTSNPN and CDR2 SVGIG (reference sequence). V was clipped by 0 bases and J by 0 bases, with 18 bases between them. CDR3 in DNA: TGTGCCTGGAGTGTACTCGGTCCAGCGACCAACTCCTACAATGAGCAGTTCTTC. It yields the protein CAWSVLGPATNSYNEQFF.

The chain has TRBV12-3 or TRBV12-4 and TRBJ1-1; D is possibly TRBD1 (6 bases). Trimming shortened V by 1 base and J by 11 bases, and 14 bases separated the two germline ends. The CDR3 length is 13 residues. The CDR3, as DNA: TGTGCCAGCAGTTTAGGGCAGGGGCTGACGGCTTTCTTT. It encodes CASSLGQGLTAFF.

The rearrangement links TRBV28 to TRBJ1-2; 8 positions match TRBD1. V was pared by 10 bases and J by 1 base, with 11 bases of the junction left unmatched. From germline, CDR1 is MDHEN and CDR2 SYDVKM. This CDR3 has 15 amino acids. The CDR3 sequence: CATRDRGGYNYGYTF. CDR3 DNA: TGTGCCACCAGAGACAGGGGCGGGTATAACTATGGCTACACCTTC.